This TCR beta chain was captured by sequencing in a study of shared clonotypes between healthy human individuals. Study background: Per donor, CD8 memory used one plate, CD8 naive used two, CD4 memory used three and CD4 naive used three.

Concerning this clone itself: Its antigen remains unidentified.

Division of CD4+ cells produced a CD45RA+ naive subset and a CD45RA-negative memory subset. Sequenced by immunoSEQ multiplex PCR; TCRdb stores in-frame clones only, minus some. Of roughly 700,000 clones listed, around 72% were seen once; the top ten hold more than 1.5%. Notes on the study in general: The study found lower generation probabilities in non-shared clonotypes than in those shared by all four donors. Around 4.7% of naive CD4 clonotypes were shared across a handful of donors.

The length of the CDR3 is 24 residues. The germline V gene has CDR1 GTSNPN and CDR2 SVGIG (reference sequence). J gave up 0 bases and V 2 bases, and 27 bases lay outside the gene matches. This TCR derives from a woman in her 30s in good health. The rearrangement joins TRBV30 to TRBJ2-2; 10 positions agree with TRBD2. The sample was memory CD4+ T cells sorted from blood. The sample's subset: CD45RA-negative fraction. The CDR3 reads CAWSTHSSLGQSGAGGANTGELFF. In nucleotides, the CDR3 is TGTGCCTGGAGTACCCACAGTTCTCTAGGTCAATCGGGAGCGGGAGGGGCGAACACCGGGGAGCTGTTTTTT. The complete variable domain, with remaining parts taken from reference TRBV30 and TRBJ2-2, reads SQTIHQWPATLVQPVGSPLSLECTVEGTSNPNLYWYRQAAGRGLQLLFYSVGIGQISSEVPQNLSASRPQDRQFILSSKKLLLSDSGFYLCAWSTHSSLGQSGAGGANTGELFFGEGSRLTVL.